This paragraph reports one T cell receptor (beta chain). The antigen remains unidentified. Time point of the sample: week 23, last vaccination. It was 300 ug of mutant IDH1 20-mer peptide that made up each vaccine dose, given with topical imiquimod. Clones were read by immunoSEQ multiplex PCR, and TCRdb kept only the in-frame ones, dropping some. Among about 41,000 clones listed, under 80% were seen once. These data belong to a study of a mutant IDH1 vaccine in newly diagnosed glioma. V was shortened by 6 bases and J by 0 bases, with 12 bases between the two germline ends. CDR3 size: 14 residues. Looked up from germline, CDR1 is SGHTA and CDR2 is FQGNSA.

The receptor's source is a woman in her forties with glioma. Some clones in this sample may be carry-over from other donors' samples. The input for sequencing was PBMCs, taken from a glioma patient whose treatment included an IDH1 peptide vaccine. This rearrangement joins TRBV7-2 to TRBJ2-7, with D possibly TRBD1 on 6 matching bases. The CDR3 DNA is TGTGCCAGCAGGGCCGACAGGACCTCCTACGAGCAGTACTTC. This translates into CASRADRTSYEQYF. Based on the CDR3 plus reference TRBV7-2 and TRBJ2-7, the full variable domain is GAGVSQSPSNKVTEKGKDVELRCDPISGHTALYWYRQSLGQGLEFLIYFQGNSAPDKSGLPSDRFSAERTGGSVSTLTIQRTQQEDSAVYLCASRADRTSYEQYFGPGTRLTVT.